This TCR beta chain came from a study of monozygotic twins with cystic fibrosis. General study findings and limits: Shared CDR3 numbers were not associated with age, concordance or severity. The repertoire was suggested to be naive-dominated, clonality median about 0.01. Co-twins had the most similar V usage for 13 of 16 pairs, J for 8. Monozygotic CF twins shared more identical nucleotide clonotypes than unrelated patients.

Per germline, CDR1 MNHEY and CDR2 SMNVEV (reference sequence). With 4 bases clipped from V and 6 bases from J, the junction kept 5 bases outside the gene matches. The CDR3 loop spans 14 amino acids. Comment on this clone: Its antigen is currently unknown.

Generated by immunoSEQ multiplex PCR, the TCRdb table keeps only in-frame clones and is missing some. The sample shows around 34,000 clones, more than 90% of them seen only once. This TCR came from a girl aged 2-10 years with cystic fibrosis. The sequenced sample was blood. This chain links TRBV27 with TRBJ1-5; TRBD1 matches at 8 bases. The CDR3 sequence: CASSYSGGGQPQHF. The CDR3 DNA reads as TGTGCCAGCAGTTATTCAGGGGGCGGTCAGCCCCAGCATTTT.